The present entry profiles one T cell receptor beta chain with its context. With V trimmed by 2 bases and J by 9 bases, 6 bases remained unmatched. CDR1 is LGHDT, CDR2 YNNKEL, per germline (reference sequence). The CDR3 has 15 amino acids. This record comes from a study of blood T cell repertoires in COVID-19. About the study: Collection of acute and convalescent COVID-19 samples took place in the United States, Italy and Spain.

Seattle's cohort entered during active infection and was followed longitudinally. Authors' analysis steps: Estimation of nucleated cell counts relied on the amplification of reference gene primers. Here immunoSEQ multiplex PCR was the method, and the copy in TCRdb shows in-frame clones only, minus some. V and J calls and clone size are those listed in that table; D and trimming were worked out from the DNA. The sample lists 150,000 to 200,000 clones; roughly 79% were seen once. This clonotype originated in a woman of 80 years or more with COVID-19, enrolled during active disease. Input material: peripheral blood. The chain joins TRBV3-1 (or the pseudogene TRBV3-2) to TRBJ2-1; 11 bases line up with TRBD2. DNA for the CDR3: TGTGCCAGCAGCCAAACTAGCGGGAGAATCATTGAGCAGTTCTTC. Its protein product is CASSQTSGRIIEQFF.